This TCR beta chain was found in a study of cytomegalovirus exposure and HLA in healthy donors. Study-level points and caveats: The study carried out a later analysis of TCR beta sequences. It associated 15,000 to 20,000 of them with specific HLA alleles at a false discovery rate of 0.05.

Donors had nominal health at sampling but likely had unrecorded immune exposures. V was trimmed by 4 bases and J by 3 bases, leaving 14 bases between them. The germline gives CDR1 SGHDT, CDR2 YYEEEE. The CDR3 contains 15 residues. Concerning this clone itself: Antigen: not known.

The PCR made use of 60 Vbeta and 13 Jbeta primers. Clones were read by immunoSEQ multiplex PCR, and TCRdb kept only the in-frame ones, dropping some. Of roughly 100,000 clones listed, around 79% were seen once; the top ten hold over 3%. The receptor was isolated from a woman in her 40s in good health and CMV-seronegative. The chain combines TRBV5-6 with TRBJ2-1, with D possibly TRBD1 on 6 matching bases. Sequenced input: PBMCs. CDR3: CASSLVTGNYNEQFF. The CDR3 coding sequence is TGTGCCAGCAGCCTAGTTACAGGGAACTACAATGAGCAGTTCTTC.